What follows is one T cell receptor (beta chain) and its context. Its antigen is not known. Roughly 33,000 T cell genomes, or 200 ng DNA, went into the sorted-subset replicate PCRs. Produced via immunoSEQ multiplex PCR; TCRdb's table is partial and in-frame only. The sample holds roughly 1,500,000 clones, about 98% seen once. The data stem from a study of shared clonotypes between healthy human individuals. About the study: Three plates each covered CD4 naive and memory; CD8 naive two, CD8 memory one. Study findings and constraints: Some naive CD4 clonotypes, roughly 4.7%, turned up in common across several donors. Clonotypes shared by all four donors outscored non-shared clonotypes in generation probability.

V shed 7 bases and J shed 5 bases, with 11 bases lying between them. The CDR3 covers 13 residues. The germline V gene has CDR1 SEHNR and CDR2 FQNEAQ (reference sequence). This sequence joins TRBV7-9 and TRBJ1-4; TRBD1 is a possible D gene (5 bases). This clonotype was sampled from a man aged 25 to 40 in good health. The sequenced material came from naive CD4+ T cells sorted from blood. As to subset: CD45RA+ positively selected. CDR3 DNA sequence: TGTGCCAGCATGGGGCGGAAGAATGAAAAACTGTTTTTT. It yields the protein CASMGRKNEKLFF.